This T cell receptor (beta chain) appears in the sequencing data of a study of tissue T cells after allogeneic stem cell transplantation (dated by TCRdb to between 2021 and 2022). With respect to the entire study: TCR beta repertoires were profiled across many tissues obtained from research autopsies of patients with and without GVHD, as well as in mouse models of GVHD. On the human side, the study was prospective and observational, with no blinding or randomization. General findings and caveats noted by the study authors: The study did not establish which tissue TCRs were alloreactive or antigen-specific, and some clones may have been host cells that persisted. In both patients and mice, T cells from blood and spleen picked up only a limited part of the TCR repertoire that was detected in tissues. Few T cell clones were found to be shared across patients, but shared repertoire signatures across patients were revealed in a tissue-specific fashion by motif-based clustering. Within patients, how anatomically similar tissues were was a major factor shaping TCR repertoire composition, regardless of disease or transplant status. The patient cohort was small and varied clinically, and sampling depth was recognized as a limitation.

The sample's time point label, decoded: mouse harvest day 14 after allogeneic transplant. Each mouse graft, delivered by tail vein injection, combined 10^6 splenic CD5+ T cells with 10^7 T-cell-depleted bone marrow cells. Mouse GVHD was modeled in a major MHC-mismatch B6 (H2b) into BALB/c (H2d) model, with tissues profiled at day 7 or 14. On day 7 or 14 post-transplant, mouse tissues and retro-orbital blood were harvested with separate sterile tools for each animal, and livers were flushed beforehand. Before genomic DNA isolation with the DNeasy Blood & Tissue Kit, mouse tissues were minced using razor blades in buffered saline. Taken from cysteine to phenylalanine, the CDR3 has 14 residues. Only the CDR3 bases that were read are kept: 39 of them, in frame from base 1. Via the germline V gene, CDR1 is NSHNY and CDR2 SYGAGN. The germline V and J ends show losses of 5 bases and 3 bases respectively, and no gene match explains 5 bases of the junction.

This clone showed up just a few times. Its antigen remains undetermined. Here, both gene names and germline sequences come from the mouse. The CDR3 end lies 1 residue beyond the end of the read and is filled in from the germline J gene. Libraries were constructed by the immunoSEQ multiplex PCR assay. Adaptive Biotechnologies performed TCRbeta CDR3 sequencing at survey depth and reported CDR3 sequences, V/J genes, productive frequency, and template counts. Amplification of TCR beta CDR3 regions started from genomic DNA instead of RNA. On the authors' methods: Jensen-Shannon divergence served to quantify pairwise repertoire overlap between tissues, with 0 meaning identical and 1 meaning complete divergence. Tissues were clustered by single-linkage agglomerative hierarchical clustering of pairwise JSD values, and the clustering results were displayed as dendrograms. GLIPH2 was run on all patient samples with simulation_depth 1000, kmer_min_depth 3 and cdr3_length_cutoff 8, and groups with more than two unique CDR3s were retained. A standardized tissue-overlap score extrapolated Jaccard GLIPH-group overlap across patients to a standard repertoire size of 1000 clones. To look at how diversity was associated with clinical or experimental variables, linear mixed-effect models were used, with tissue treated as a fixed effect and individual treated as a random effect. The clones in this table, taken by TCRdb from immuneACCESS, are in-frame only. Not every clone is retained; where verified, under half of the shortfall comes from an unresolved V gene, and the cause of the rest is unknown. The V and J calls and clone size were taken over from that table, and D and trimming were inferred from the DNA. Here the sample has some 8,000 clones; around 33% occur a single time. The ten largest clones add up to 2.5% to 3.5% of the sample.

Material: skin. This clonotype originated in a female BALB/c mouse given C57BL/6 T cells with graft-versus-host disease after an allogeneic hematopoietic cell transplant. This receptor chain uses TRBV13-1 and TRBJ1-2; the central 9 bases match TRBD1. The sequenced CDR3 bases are TGTGCCAGCAGCCCTGGACAGGGGCACTCCGACTACACC. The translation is CASSPGQGHSDYT. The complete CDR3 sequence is CASSPGQGHSDYTF.